What follows describes a single T cell receptor (beta chain). It lacks a known antigen. It has no much larger one-base neighbor in the sample; base qualities were not kept. To sequence the TCRbeta CDR3 region, genomic DNA was isolated from the sorted cells. The immunoSEQ Assay was used for sequencing of TCRbeta CDR3 regions. The table comes from immuneACCESS by way of TCRdb, which keeps in-frame sequences with V and J called. Part of the clones is missing from these tables; in studies checked, under half for an unresolved V gene and the rest for unknown reasons. Present in this sample are 20,000 to 25,000 clones, roughly 80% of which were seen just once. The top ten hold approximately 58% of the sample. The data are from a study of OX40 agonist ivuxolimab in advanced cancers. A note on the overall study: Ivuxolimab, which targeted the costimulatory receptor OX40 (CD134), was an agonistic, fully human IgG2 monoclonal antibody. Intravenous ivuxolimab was administered to patients every 2 weeks at six dose levels: 0.01, 0.1, 0.3, 1.5, 3 and 10 mg/kg. The dose-escalation cohort was about 86% male with a mean age of approximately 60 years, ranging from about 20 to 85. Peripheral TCRbeta sequencing was intended to test whether TCR sequence diversity was altered and clonal T-cell expansion was caused by ivuxolimab. Of the approximately 50 dose-escalation patients, hepatocellular carcinoma was present in 19, melanoma in some 15, renal cell carcinoma in 9 and head and neck cancer in 9. Patients were allowed to have had prior anti-PD-1, anti-PD-L1 or anti-CTLA-4 therapy, and roughly 40% of the dose-escalation patients had been treated with checkpoint inhibitors. Partial responses were achieved by three dose-escalation patients, of whom one had hepatocellular carcinoma and two had cutaneous melanoma. The paper covers the monotherapy dose-escalation part of the phase I ivuxolimab trial, which included N of about 50 patients.

On the study overall, not on this receptor specifically: Low levels of normalized T-cell clonal expansion were also seen in some patients who did not respond. After ivuxolimab, CD8+ T cells had more expanded clones than CD4+ T cells on average. In the 0.1-3.0 mg/kg groups, partial responders were among the patients with the lowest normalized peripheral clonal expansion, particularly in CD8+ T cells. The antigen specificity of the peripheral T cells that underwent clonal expansion was not determined. At doses from 0.1 to 3.0 mg/kg, clonal expansion was seen in both CD4+ and CD8+ blood T cells between baseline and week 6.

The trial excluded patients who had a history of autoimmune disease or who were on systemic immunosuppression. Peripheral blood for TCR sequencing was drawn from every dose cohort at baseline, at cycle 4 day 1 and at cycle 7 day 1. The samples were taken from a phase I, first-in-human, multicenter, open-label dose-escalation trial of ivuxolimab. Adults with locally advanced or metastatic melanoma, renal cell, hepatocellular, or head and neck squamous cell carcinoma were enrolled in the trial. Before TCR sequencing, CD4+ T cells and CD8+ T cells were sorted from peripheral blood as separate populations. This TCR was sampled from an adult with an advanced solid tumor such as melanoma, head and neck, liver or kidney cancer. The input for sequencing was CD4+ or CD8+ T cells sorted from blood, taken in a trial of the OX40 agonist ivuxolimab.

The CDR3 region reads CASSVAIGADYEQYF. The bases read TGTGCCAGCAGCGTAGCGATCGGAGCGGACTACGAGCAGTACTTC. Recombination connected TRBV9 to TRBJ2-7; tentative D gene TRBD2, with 5 bases matching. The CDR3 spans 15 residues, from the cysteine through the phenylalanine. The sequence is cut down to CDR3 DNA, 45 bases in frame from base 1. The CDR1 and CDR2 encoded by the germline V gene are SGDLS and YYNGEE. V is clipped by 0 bases and J by 3 bases, and the sequence between their germline boundaries is 13 bases long.